A selection of T cell receptor beta chains follows, all from one sample in a study of blood T cells in healthy people across ages. MiXCR, run by TCRdb on the 5' RACE reads, gives a single entry per CDR3 protein. The profile shows around 1.5 million distinct CDR3 sequences, 35% to 45% of them singletons. The sequencing sample was made of blood. These receptors came from a woman aged 18-35 years in good health. Both conserved end residues are part of each CDR3. The order of the fields is V gene, J gene, D gene, clone size, CDR3 protein, CDR3 DNA. D genes are given only for firm matches. The listing skips clone size in some rows; elsewhere it reads once, few, many or a size class.

v_call: TRBV29-1
j_call: TRBJ2-1
d_call: TRBD2
clone_size: many
cdr3_aa: CSVEAVAGLAGGGSSYNEQFF
cdr3_nt: TGCAGCGTTGAGGCGGTAGCGGGACTAGCGGGAGGGGGTTCCTCCTACAATGAGCAGTTCTTC

v_call: TRBV25-1
j_call: TRBJ2-5
d_call: TRBD1
clone_size: NA
cdr3_aa: CASSETGGKVTQYF
cdr3_nt: TGTGCCAGCAGTGAGACAGGGGGCAAGGTGACCCAGTACTTC

v_call: TRBV7-9
j_call: TRBJ1-1
d_call: NA
clone_size: NA
cdr3_aa: CASSLGIGEAFF
cdr3_nt: TGTGCCAGCAGCTTAGGTATAGGGGAAGCTTTCTTT

v_call: TRBV12-5
j_call: TRBJ2-2
d_call: NA
clone_size: NA
cdr3_aa: CASGLAVTGELFF
cdr3_nt: TGTGCTAGTGGTTTGGCCGTCACCGGGGAGCTGTTTTTT

v_call: TRBV5-6
j_call: TRBJ2-7
d_call: NA
clone_size: NA
cdr3_aa: CASSPQGEHEQYF
cdr3_nt: TGTGCCAGCAGTCCACAGGGAGAGCACGAGCAGTACTTC

v_call: TRBV5-1
j_call: TRBJ2-3
d_call: TRBD1
clone_size: many
cdr3_aa: CASSLDRGGTDTQYF
cdr3_nt: TGCGCCAGCAGCTTGGACAGGGGAGGCACAGATACGCAGTATTTT

v_call: TRBV14
j_call: TRBJ2-7
d_call: NA
clone_size: NA
cdr3_aa: CASSQDYGPSDYEQYF
cdr3_nt: TGTGCCAGCAGCCAAGATTACGGCCCCAGCGACTACGAGCAGTACTTC

v_call: TRBV6-2/TRBV6-3
j_call: TRBJ2-1
d_call: TRBD2
clone_size: NA
cdr3_aa: CASTASGAHWEFF
cdr3_nt: TGTGCCAGCACGGCTAGCGGGGCGCACTGGGAGTTCTTC

v_call: TRBV12-3/TRBV12-4
j_call: TRBJ2-3
d_call: TRBD1
clone_size: few
cdr3_aa: CASSQRRTGGVTDTQYF
cdr3_nt: TGTGCCAGCAGCCAACGTCGGACAGGGGGCGTTACAGATACGCAGTATTTT

v_call: TRBV7-9
j_call: TRBJ2-3
d_call: TRBD1
clone_size: once
cdr3_aa: CASSWTGRSDTQYF
cdr3_nt: TGTGCCAGCAGCTGGACAGGGAGGTCAGATACGCAGTATTTT

v_call: TRBV14
j_call: TRBJ2-7
d_call: NA
clone_size: few
cdr3_aa: CASSQVRGTYEQYF
cdr3_nt: TGTGCCAGCAGCCAAGTTCGAGGCACCTACGAGCAGTACTTC

v_call: TRBV29-1
j_call: TRBJ1-2
d_call: NA
clone_size: many
cdr3_aa: CSVDKTGYGYTF
cdr3_nt: TGCAGCGTTGATAAAACGGGCTATGGCTACACCTTC

v_call: TRBV27
j_call: TRBJ2-7
d_call: NA
clone_size: many
cdr3_aa: CASSFLGYEQYF
cdr3_nt: TGTGCCAGCAGCTTCCTGGGGTACGAGCAGTACTTC

v_call: TRBV15
j_call: TRBJ2-4
d_call: NA
clone_size: NA
cdr3_aa: CATSRGSGGKGKNIQYF
cdr3_nt: TGTGCCACCAGCCGAGGTTCTGGGGGCAAAGGCAAAAACATTCAGTACTTC

v_call: TRBV7-9
j_call: TRBJ1-1
d_call: NA
clone_size: many
cdr3_aa: CASIDMGPTEAFF
cdr3_nt: TGTGCCAGCATCGACATGGGACCCACTGAAGCTTTCTTT

v_call: TRBV3-1
j_call: TRBJ2-5
d_call: TRBD2
clone_size: many
cdr3_aa: CASSQGGTTQETQYF
cdr3_nt: TGTGCCAGCAGCCAAGGAGGGACTACCCAAGAGACCCAGTACTTC

v_call: TRBV2
j_call: TRBJ2-7
d_call: TRBD2
clone_size: NA
cdr3_aa: CASSGLAGAGEQYF
cdr3_nt: TGTGCCAGCAGTGGACTAGCGGGAGCTGGCGAGCAGTACTTC

v_call: TRBV6-1
j_call: TRBJ2-3
d_call: NA
clone_size: NA
cdr3_aa: CAVRQRRGDTQYF
cdr3_nt: TGTGCCGTCCGACAGCGACGAGGAGATACGCAGTATTTT